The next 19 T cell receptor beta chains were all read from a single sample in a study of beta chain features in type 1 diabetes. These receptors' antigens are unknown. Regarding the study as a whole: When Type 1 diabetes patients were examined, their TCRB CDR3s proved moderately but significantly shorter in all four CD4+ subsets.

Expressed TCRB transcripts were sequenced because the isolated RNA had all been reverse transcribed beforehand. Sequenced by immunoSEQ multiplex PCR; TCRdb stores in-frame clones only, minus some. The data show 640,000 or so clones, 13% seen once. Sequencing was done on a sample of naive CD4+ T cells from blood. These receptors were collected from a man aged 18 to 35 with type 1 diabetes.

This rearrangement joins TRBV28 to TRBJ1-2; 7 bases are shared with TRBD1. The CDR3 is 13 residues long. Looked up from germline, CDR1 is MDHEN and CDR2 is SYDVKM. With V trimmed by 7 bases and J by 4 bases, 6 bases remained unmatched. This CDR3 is CASTDRVAYGYTF. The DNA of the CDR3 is TGTGCCAGCACCGACAGGGTGGCCTATGGCTACACCTTC.

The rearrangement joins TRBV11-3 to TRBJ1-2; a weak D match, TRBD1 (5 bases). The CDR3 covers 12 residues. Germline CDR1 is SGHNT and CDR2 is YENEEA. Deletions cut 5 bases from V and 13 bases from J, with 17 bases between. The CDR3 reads CASSPSSRDATF. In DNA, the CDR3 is TGTGCCAGCAGCCCAAGCTCCCGGGACGCCACCTTC.

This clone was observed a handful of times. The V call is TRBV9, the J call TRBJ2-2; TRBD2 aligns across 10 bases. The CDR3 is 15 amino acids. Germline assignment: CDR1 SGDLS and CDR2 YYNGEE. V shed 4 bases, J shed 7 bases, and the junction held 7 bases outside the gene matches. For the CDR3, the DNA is TGTGCCAGCAGCCCGGGACTAGCGAAGTACGGGGAGCTGTTTTTT. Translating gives CASSPGLAKYGELFF.

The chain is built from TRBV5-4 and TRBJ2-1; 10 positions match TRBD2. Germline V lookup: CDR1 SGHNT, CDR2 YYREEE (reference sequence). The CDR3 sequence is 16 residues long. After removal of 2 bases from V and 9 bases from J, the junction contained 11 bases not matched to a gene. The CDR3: CASSFSSLAGVGEQFF. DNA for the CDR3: TGTGCCAGCAGCTTTAGTTCCCTAGCGGGGGTAGGTGAGCAGTTCTTC.

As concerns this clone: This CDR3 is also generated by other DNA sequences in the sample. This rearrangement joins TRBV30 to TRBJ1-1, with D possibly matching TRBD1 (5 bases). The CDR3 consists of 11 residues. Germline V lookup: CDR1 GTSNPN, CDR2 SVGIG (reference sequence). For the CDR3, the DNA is TGTGCGTCTCAGGGGAACACTGAAGCTTTCTTT. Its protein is CASQGNTEAFF.

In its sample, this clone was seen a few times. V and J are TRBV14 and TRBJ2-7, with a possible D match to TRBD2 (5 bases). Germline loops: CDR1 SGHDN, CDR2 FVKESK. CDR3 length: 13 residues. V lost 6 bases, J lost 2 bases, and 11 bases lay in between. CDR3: CASRHSGTYEQYF. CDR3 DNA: TGTGCCAGCAGGCACTCCGGGACCTACGAGCAGTACTTC.

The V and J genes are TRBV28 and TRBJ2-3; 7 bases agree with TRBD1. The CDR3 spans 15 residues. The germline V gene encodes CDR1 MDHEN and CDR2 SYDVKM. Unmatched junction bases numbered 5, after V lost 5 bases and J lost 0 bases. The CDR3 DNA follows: TGTGCCAGCAGTACCGGGACAGCGAGCACAGATACGCAGTATTTT. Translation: CASSTGTASTDTQYF.

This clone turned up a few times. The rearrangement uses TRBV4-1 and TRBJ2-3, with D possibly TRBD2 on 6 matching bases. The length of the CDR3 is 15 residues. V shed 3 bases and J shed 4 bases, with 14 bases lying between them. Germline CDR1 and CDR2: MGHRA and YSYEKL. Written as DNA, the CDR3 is TGCGCCAGCAGCCACCAAGGACTACCAGCAGATACGCAGTATTTT. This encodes CASSHQGLPADTQYF.

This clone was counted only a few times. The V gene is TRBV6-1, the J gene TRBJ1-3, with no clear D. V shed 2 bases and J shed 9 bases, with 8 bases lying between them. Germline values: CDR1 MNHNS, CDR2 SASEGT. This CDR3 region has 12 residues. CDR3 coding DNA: TGTGCCAGCAGTGAATCGATTCGCACCATATATTTT. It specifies CASSESIRTIYF.

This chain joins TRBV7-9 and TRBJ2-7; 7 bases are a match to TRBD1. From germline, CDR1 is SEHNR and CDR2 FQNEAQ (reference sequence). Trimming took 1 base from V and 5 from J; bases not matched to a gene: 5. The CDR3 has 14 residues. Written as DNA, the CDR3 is TGTGCCAGCAGCTTAGTAGACAGGGTTGACGAGCAGTACTTC. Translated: CASSLVDRVDEQYF.

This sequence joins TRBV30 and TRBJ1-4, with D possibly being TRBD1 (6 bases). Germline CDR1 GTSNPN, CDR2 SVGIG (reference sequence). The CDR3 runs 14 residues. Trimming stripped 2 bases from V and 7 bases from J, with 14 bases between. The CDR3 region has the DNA TGTGCCTGGAGTACGGGGGCCCCGGGTGAAAAACTGTTTTTT. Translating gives CAWSTGAPGEKLFF.

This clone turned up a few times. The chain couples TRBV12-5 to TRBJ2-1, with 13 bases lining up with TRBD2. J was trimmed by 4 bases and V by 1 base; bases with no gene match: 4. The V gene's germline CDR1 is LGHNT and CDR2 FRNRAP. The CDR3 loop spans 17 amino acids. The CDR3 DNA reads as TGTGCTAGTGGTTTGGAGTCGACTAGCGGGGGGTACAATGAGCAGTTCTTC. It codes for CASGLESTSGGYNEQFF.

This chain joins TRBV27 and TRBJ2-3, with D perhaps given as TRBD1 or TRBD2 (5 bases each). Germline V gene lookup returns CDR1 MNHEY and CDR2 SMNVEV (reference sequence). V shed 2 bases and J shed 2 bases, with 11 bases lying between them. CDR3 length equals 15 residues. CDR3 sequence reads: CASSLTQGPTDTQYF. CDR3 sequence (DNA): TGTGCCAGCAGTTTAACGCAGGGACCCACAGATACGCAGTATTTT.

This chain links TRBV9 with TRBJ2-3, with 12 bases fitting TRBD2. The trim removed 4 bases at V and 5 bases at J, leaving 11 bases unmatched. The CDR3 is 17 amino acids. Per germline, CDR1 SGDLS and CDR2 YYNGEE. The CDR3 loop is CASSPRLAGAFQDTQYF. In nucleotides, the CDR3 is TGTGCCAGCAGCCCTCGACTAGCGGGGGCCTTTCAAGATACGCAGTATTTT.

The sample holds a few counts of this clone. This chain's CDR3 is CLVGQSSSYEQYF. As DNA, the CDR3 is TGTCTAGTAGGGCAGTCAAGCTCCTACGAGCAGTACTTC. The chain combines TRBV28 with TRBJ2-7; D unresolved. Germline V CDR1 and CDR2: MDHEN, SYDVKM. The CDR3 contains 13 residues.

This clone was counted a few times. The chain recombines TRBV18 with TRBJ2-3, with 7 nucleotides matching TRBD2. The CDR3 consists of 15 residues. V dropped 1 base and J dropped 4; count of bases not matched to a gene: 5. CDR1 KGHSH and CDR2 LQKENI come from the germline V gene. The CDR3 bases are TGTGCCAGCTCACCACAGGGGAGGGGTGCAGATACGCAGTATTTT. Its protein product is CASSPQGRGADTQYF.

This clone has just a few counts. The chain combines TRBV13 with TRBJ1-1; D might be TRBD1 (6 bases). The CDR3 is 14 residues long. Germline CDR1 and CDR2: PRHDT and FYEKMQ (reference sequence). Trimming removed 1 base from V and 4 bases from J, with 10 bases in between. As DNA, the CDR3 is TGTGCCAGCAGCTTAGCAGGGGAAGCCACTGAAGCTTTCTTT. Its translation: CASSLAGEATEAFF. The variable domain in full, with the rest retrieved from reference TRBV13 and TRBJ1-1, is AAGVIQSPRHLIKEKRETATLKCYPIPRHDTVYWYQQGPGQDPQFLISFYEKMQSDKGSIPDRFSAQQFSDYHSELNMSSLELGDSALYFCASSLAGEATEAFFGQGTRLTVV.

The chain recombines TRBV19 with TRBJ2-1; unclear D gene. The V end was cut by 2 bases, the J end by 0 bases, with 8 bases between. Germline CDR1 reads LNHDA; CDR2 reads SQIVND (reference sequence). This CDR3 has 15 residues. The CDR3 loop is CASSILVGSYNEQFF. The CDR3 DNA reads TGTGCCAGTAGTATACTTGTGGGCTCCTACAATGAGCAGTTCTTC.

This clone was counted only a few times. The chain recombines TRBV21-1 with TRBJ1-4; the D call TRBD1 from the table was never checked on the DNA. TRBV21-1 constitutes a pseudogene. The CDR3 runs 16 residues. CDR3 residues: CASSKPRGRGDEKLFF. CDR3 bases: TGTGCCAGCAGCAAGCCCCGGGGCAGGGGGGATGAAAAACTGTTTTTT.